This TCR beta chain derives from a study of blood T cell repertoires in COVID-19. Across the whole study: Sites in the United States, Italy and Spain provided acute and convalescent COVID-19 samples.

Only in-frame clones appear in the TCRdb table, and some are missing; sequencing was by immunoSEQ multiplex PCR. The profile shows roughly 260,000 clones, 88% of them singletons. On this clone itself: Other DNA sequences from this sample encode an identical CDR3 as well.

Between the trimmed V and J ends, which lost 6 bases and 2 bases, there was a span of 11 bases. CDR1 and CDR2 (germline): MDHEN, SYDVKM. The CDR3 has 14 amino acids. The sequencing sample was made of peripheral blood. The origin of this receptor is a woman aged 40 to 49 who had recovered from COVID-19. This sequence joins TRBV28 and TRBJ1-3; D ambiguous. Here the CDR3 reads CASSRGGTGNTIYF. In DNA form, the CDR3 reads TGTGCCAGCAGCCGTGGAGGTACTGGAAACACCATATATTTT.